This paragraph covers one T cell receptor beta chain sequence. Its matching antigen is unknown. Unexposed donor CD4+ T cells date from about 2011-2018, before the COVID-19 pandemic. CD4+ T cells were isolated from the cells after nine to eleven days of culture. Cells permitting, SARS-CoV-2 S/N and four cold-coronavirus spikes were tested on unexposed-donor CD4+ T cells. Trimming removed 3 bases at V and 4 bases at J, with 15 bases between. The CDR3 loop spans 15 amino acids. Germline-derived CDR1 and CDR2 are LNHNV and YYDKDF (reference sequence). The data were produced by immunoSEQ multiplex PCR, yet TCRdb's version contains in-frame clones alone and is incomplete. Among 15,000 to 20,000 clones, around 77% were seen once, and the ten largest hold about a quarter. This sample is drawn from a study of CD4 T cells in relation to SARS-CoV-2 and coronaviruses. Study details: TCR beta CDR3s were sequenced after roughly eleven-day antigen culture of PBMCs.

Regarding the study as a whole: Crossreactivity was assessed only for spike protein, not other viral proteins.

The gene calls are TRBV15 and TRBJ1-2, with D possibly TRBD1 on 5 matching bases. Sequencing input: CD4+ T cells from PBMCs, cultured in vitro. The receptor was isolated from a human donor in good health. The CDR3: CATSRPGVGGYGYTF. The CDR3 DNA reads TGTGCCACCAGCAGGCCGGGGGTCGGTGGCTATGGCTACACCTTC.